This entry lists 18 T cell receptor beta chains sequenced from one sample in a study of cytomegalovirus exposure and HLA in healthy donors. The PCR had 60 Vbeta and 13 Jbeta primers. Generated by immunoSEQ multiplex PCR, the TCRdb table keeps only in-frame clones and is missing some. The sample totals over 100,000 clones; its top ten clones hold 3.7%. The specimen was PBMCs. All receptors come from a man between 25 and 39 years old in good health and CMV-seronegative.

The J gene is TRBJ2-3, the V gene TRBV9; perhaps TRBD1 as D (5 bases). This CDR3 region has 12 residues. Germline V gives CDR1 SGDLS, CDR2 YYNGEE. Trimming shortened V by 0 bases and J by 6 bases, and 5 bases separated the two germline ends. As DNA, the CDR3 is TGTGCCAGCAGCGTAGGGGGCGATACGCAGTATTTT. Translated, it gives CASSVGGDTQYF.

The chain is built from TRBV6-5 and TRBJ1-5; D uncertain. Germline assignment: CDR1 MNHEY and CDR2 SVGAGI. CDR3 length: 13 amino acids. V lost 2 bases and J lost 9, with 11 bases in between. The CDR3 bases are TGTGCCAGCAGTTACATTAGCGGCCGGCCCCAGCATTTT. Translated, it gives CASSYISGRPQHF.

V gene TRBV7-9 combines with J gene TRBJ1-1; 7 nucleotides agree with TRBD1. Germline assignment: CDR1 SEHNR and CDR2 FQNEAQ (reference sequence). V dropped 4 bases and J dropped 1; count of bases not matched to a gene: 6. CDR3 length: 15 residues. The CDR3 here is CASSSRPGGNTEAFF. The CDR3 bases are TGTGCCAGCAGCTCTCGCCCAGGGGGGAACACTGAAGCTTTCTTT.

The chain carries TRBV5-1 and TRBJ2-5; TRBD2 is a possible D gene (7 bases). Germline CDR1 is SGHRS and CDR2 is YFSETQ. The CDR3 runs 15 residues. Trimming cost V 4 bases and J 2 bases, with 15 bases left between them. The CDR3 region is CASSIAGGRQETQYF. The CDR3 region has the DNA TGCGCCAGCAGCATCGCCGGGGGGCGGCAAGAGACCCAGTACTTC.

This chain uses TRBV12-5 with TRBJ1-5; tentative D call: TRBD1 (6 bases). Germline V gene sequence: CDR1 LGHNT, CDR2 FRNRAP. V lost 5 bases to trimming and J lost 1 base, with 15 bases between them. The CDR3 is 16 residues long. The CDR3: CASGPPRQGSNQPQHF. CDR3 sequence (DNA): TGTGCTAGTGGTCCCCCCCGGCAGGGGAGCAATCAGCCCCAGCATTTT. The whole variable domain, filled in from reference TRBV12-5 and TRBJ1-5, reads DARVTQTPRHKVTEMGQEVTMRCQPILGHNTVFWYRQTMMQGLELLAYFRNRAPLDDSGMPKDRFSAEMPDATLATLKIQPSEPRDSAVYFCASGPPRQGSNQPQHFGDGTRLSIL.

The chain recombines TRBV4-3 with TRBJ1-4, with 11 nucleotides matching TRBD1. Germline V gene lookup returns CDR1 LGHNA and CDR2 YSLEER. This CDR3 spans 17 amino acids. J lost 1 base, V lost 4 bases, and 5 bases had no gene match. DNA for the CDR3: TGCGCCAGCAGCCGTGGGGACAGGGGGAGAACTAATGAAAAACTGTTTTTT. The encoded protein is CASSRGDRGRTNEKLFF.

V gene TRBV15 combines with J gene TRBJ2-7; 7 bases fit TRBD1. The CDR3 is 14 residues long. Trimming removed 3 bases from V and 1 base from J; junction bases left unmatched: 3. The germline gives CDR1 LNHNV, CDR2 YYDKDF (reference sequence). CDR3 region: CATSSTGESYEQYF. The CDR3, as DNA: TGTGCCACCAGCAGCACAGGGGAATCCTACGAGCAGTACTTC.

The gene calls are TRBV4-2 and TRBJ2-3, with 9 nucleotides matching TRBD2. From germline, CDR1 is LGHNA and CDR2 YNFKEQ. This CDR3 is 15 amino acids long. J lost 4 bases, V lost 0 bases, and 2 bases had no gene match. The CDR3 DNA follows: TGTGCCAGCAGCCAAGAGCGGGGGGGCCCAGATACGCAGTATTTT. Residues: CASSQERGGPDTQYF.

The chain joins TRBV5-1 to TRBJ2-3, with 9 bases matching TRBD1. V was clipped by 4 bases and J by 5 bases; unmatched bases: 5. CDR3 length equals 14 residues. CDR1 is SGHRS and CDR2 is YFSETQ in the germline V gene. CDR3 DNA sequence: TGCGCCAGCAGCGTACAGGGGGCCGAAGATACGCAGTATTTT. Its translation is CASSVQGAEDTQYF.

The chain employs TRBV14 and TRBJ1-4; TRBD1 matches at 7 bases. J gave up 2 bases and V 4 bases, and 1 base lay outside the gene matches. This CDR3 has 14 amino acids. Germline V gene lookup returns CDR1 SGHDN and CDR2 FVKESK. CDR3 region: CASSPTGTNEKLFF. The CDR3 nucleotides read TGTGCCAGCAGCCCGACAGGGACTAATGAAAAACTGTTTTTT.

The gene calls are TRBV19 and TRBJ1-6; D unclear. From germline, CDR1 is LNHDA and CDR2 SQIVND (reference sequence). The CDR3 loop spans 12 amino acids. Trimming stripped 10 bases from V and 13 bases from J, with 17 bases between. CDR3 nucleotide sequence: TGTGCCACCAGCTTGCCCGGGGAGCCCCTCCACTTT. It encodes CATSLPGEPLHF.

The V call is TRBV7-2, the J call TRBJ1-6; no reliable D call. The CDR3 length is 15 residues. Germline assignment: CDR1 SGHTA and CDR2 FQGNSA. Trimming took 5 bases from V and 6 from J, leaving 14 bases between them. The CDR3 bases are TGTGCCAGCAGCACAACCGGGAATCTTAATTCACCCCTCCACTTT. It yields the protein CASSTTGNLNSPLHF.

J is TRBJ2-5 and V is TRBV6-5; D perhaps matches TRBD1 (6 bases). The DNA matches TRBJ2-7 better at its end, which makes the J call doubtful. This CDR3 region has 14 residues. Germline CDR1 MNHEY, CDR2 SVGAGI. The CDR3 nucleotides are TGTGCCAGCAGTAGGACAGCGAGCTCCTACGAGCAGTACTTC. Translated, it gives CASSRTASSYEQYF.

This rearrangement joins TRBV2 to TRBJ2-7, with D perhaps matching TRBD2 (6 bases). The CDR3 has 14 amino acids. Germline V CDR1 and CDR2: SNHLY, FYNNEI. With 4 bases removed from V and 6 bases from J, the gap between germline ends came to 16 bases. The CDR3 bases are TGTGCCAGCAGTGGTCGGGGGAGATATGGCGAGCAGTACTTC. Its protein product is CASSGRGRYGEQYF.

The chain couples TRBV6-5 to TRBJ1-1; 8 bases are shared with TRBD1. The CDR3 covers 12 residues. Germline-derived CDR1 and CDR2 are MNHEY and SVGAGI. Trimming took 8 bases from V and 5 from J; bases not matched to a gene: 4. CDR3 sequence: CASRDRKTEAFF. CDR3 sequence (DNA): TGTGCCAGCCGGGACAGGAAAACTGAAGCTTTCTTT.

Written as DNA, the CDR3 is TGTGCCAGCAGCTTGGTCGCCAGTAACAATCAGCCCCAGCATTTT. Translating gives CASSLVASNNQPQHF. This rearrangement joins TRBV5-5 to TRBJ1-5; D not resolved. The germline gives CDR1 SGHKS, CDR2 YYEKEE (reference sequence). V shed 0 bases and J shed 3 bases, with 10 bases lying between them. The CDR3 has 15 residues.

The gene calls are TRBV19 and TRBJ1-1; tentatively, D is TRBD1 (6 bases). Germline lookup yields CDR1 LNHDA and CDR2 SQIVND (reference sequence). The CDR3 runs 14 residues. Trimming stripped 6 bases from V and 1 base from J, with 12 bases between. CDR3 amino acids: CASSNDRPNTEAFF. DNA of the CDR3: TGTGCCAGTAGCAACGACAGGCCGAACACTGAAGCTTTCTTT.

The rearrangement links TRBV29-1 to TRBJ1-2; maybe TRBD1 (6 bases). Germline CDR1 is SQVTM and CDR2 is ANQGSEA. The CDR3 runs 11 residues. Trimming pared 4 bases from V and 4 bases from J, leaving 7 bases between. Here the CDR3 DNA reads TGCAGCGTTGGGGACACCTATGGCTACACCTTC. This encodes CSVGDTYGYTF.